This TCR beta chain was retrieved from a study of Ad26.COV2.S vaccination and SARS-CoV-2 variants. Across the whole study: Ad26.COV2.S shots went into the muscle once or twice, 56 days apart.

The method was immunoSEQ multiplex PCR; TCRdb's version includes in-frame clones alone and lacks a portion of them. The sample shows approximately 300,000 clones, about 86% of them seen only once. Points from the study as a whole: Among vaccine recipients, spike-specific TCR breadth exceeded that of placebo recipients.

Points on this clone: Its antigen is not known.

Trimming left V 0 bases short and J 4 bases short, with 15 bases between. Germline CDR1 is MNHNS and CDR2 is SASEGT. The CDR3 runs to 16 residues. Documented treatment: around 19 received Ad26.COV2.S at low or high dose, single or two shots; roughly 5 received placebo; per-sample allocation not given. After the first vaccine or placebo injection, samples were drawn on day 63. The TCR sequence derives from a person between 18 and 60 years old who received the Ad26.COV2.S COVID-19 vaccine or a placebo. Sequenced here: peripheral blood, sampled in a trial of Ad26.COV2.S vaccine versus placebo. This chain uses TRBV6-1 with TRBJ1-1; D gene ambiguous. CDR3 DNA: TGTGCCAGCAGTGAAGCTTCCCGTCTGAATTCCACTGAAGCTTTCTTT. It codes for CASSEASRLNSTEAFF.